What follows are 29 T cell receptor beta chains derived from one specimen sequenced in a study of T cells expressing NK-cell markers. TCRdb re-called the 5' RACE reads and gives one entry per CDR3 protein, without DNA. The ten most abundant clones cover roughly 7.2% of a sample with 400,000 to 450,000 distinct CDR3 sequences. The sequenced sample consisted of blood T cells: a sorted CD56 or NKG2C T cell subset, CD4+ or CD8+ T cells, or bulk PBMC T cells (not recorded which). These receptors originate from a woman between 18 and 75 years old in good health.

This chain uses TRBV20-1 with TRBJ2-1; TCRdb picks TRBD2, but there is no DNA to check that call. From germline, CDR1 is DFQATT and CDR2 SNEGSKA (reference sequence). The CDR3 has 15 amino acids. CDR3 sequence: CSARPGLAERNEQFF.

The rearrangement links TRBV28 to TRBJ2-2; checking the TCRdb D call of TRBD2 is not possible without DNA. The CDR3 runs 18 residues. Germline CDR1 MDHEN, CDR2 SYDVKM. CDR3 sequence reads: CASSLRLAGGPNTGELFF.

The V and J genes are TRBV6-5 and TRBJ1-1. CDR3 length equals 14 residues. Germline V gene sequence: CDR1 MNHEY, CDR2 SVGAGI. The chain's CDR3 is CASSSWTQGGKAFF.

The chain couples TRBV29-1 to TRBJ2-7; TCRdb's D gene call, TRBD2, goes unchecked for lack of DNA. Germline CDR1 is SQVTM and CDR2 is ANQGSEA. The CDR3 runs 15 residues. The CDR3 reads CSVGGLAGFTYEQYF.

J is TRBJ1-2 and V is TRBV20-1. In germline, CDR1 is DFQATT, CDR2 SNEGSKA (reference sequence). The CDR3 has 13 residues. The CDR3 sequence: CSAGSSVGGGYTF.

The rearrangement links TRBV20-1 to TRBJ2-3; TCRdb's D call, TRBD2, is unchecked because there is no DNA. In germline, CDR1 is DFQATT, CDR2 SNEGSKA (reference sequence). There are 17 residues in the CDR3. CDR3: CSARDPGGTSWADTQYF.

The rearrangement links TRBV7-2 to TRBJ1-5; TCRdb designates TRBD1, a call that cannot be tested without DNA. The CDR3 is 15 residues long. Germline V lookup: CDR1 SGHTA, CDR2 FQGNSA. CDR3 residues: CASSLDGASGQPQHF. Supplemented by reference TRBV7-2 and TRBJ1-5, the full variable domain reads GAGVSQSPSNKVTEKGKDVELRCDPISGHTALYWYRQSLGQGLEFLIYFQGNSAPDKSGLPSDRFSAERTGGSVSTLTIQRTQQEDSAVYLCASSLDGASGQPQHFGDGTRLSIL.

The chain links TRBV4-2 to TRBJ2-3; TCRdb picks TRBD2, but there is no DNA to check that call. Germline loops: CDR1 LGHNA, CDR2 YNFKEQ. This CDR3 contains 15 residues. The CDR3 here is CASSHTSGATDTQYF.

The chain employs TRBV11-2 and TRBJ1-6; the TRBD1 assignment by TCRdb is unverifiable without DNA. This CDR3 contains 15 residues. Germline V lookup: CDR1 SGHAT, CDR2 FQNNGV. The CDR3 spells CASSHLNRGNSPLHF.

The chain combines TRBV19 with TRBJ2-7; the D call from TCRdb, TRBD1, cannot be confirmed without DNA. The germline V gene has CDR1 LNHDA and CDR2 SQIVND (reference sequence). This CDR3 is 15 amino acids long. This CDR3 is CASSGQAGGIDEQYF.

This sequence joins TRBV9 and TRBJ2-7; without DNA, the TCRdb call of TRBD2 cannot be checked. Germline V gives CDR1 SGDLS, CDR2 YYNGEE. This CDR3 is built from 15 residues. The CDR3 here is CASSVTGTPPGEQYF.

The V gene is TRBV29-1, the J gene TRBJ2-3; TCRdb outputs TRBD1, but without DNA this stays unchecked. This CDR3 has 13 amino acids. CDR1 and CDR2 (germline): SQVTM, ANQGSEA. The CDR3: CSVVGGSTDTQYF.

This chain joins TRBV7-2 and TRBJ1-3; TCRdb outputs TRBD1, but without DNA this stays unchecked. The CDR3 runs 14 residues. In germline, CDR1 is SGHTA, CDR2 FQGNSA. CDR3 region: CASSTPGHGNTIYF.

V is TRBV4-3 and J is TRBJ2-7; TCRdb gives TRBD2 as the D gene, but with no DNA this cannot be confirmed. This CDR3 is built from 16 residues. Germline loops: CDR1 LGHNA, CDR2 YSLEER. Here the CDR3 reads CASSQGPGLGTYEQYF.

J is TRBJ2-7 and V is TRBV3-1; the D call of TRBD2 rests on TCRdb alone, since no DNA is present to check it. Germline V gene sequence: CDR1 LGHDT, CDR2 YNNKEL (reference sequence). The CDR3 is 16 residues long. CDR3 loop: CASSQEDGRASSEQYF.

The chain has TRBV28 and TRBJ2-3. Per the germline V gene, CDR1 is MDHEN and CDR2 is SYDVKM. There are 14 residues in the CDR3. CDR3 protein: CASRGKRIVDTQYF.

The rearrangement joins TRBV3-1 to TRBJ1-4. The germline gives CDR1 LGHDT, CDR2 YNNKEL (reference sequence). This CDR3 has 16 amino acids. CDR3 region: CASSQDLDRYNEKLFF.

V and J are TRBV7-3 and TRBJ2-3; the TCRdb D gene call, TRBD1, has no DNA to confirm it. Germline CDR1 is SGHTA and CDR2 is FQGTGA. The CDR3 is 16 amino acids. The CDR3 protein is CASSLSGGPGTDTQYF.

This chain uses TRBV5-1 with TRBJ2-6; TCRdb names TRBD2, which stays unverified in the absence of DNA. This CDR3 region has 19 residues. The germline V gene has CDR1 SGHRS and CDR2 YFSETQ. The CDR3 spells CASSPLPSGSLSGANVLTF.

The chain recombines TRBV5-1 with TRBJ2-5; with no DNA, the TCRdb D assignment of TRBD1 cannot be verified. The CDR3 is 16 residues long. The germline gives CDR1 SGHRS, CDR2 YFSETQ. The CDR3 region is CASSFGGLGGQETQYF.

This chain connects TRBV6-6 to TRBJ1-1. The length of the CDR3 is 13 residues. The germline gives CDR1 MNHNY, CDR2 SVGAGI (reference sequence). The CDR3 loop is CASTRLTNTEAFF.

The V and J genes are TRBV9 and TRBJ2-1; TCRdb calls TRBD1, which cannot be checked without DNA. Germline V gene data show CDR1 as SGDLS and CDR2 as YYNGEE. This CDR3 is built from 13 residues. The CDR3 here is CASSGLGAGEQFF.

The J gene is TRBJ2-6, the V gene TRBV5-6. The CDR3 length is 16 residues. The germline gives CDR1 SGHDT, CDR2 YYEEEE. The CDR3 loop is CASSFFSASGANVLTF.

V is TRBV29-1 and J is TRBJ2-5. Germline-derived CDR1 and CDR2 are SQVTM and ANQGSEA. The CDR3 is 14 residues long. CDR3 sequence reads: CSVVKGSKIETQYF.

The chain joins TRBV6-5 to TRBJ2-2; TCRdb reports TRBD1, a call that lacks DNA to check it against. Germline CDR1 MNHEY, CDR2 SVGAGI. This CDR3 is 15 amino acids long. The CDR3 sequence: CASSYSNTGLGELFF.

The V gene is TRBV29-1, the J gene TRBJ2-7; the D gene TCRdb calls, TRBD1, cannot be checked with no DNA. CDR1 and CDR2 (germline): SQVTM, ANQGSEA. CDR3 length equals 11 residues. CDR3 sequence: CSVDPGTGLYF.

CDR3 sequence reads: CASSFTVPNEQFF. This sequence joins TRBV28 and TRBJ2-1; the TCRdb call, TRBD2, lacks DNA for checking. Germline-derived CDR1 and CDR2 are MDHEN and SYDVKM. This CDR3 contains 13 residues.

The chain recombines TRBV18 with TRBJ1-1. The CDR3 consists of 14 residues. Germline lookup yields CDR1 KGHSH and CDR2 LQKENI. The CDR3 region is CASSPEFVSTEAFF.

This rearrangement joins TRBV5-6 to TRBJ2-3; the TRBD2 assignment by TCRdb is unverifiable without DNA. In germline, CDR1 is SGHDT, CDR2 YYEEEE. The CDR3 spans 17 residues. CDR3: CASSLTASGGPTDTQYF.